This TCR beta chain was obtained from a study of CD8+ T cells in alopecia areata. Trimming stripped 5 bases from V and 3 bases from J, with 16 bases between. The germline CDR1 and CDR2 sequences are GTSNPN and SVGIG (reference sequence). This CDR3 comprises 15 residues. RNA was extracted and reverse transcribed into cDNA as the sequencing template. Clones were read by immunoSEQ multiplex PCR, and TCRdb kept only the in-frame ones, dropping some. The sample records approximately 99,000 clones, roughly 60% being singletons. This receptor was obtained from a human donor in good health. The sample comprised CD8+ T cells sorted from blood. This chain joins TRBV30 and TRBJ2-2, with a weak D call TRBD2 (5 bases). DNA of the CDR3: TGTGCCTGGTGGAGGACCGAGAGTCACACCGGGGAGCTGTTTTTT. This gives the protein CAWWRTESHTGELFF.